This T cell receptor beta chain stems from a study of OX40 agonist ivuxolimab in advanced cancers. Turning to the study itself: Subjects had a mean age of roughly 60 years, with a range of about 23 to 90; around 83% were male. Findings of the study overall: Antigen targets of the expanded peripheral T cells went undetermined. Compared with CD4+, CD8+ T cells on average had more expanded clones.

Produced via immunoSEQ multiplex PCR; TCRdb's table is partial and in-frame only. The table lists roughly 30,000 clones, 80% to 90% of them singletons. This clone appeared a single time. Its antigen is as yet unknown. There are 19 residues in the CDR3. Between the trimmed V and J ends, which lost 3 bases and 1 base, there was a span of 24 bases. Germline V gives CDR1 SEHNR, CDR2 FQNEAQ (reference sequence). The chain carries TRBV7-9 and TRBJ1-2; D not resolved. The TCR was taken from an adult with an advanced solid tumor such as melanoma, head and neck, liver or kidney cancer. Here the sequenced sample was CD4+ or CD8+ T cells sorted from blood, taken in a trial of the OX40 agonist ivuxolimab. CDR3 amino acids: CASSFSPEAAPDINYGYTF. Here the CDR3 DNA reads TGTGCCAGCAGCTTTTCCCCTGAGGCCGCACCAGATATTAACTATGGCTACACCTTC.